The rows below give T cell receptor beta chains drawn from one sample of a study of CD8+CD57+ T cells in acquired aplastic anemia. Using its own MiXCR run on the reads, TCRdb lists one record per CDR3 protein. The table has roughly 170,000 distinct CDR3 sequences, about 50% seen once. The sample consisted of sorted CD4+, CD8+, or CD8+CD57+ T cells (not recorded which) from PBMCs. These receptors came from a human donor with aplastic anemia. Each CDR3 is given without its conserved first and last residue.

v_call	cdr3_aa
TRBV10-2	ASSVGVGGFNEQF
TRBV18	ASSGQGQGYGYT
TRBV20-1	SARVTGGYSYEQY
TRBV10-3	AIRKVYNYGYT
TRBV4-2	ASSLPGFVGGNTEAF
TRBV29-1	SVGWARYQDTQY
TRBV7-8	ASSLGYGKPDTQY
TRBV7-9	ASNRGPGHEQF
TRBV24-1	ATSDLQFGGVDTQY
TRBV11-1	ASSRLAGDNEQF
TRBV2	ASSASGDRNQPQH
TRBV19	ASRDPGSTGTQY
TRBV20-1	SAPTGSSYNEQF
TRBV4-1	ASSQMPETDTEAF
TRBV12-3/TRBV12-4	ASGQIYGYT
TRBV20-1	SARGQRNQPQH
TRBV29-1	SVEGRANTEAF
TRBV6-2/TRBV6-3	ASSLGASNQPQH
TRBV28	AIQDRVKNIQY